This T cell receptor beta chain was captured in a study of shared clonotypes between healthy human individuals. Using immunoSEQ multiplex PCR, the repertoire was profiled, and TCRdb retains in-frame clones only, with some absent. This sample carries under 2,000,000 clones, over 85% of them seen once, and the ten largest clones take 1% to 1.5%. Study results and caveats: With few donors, the genetic and exposure-history diversity represented was limited. Generation probabilities of non-shared clonotypes were lower (relative to those shared by all four donors).

In germline, CDR1 is SGHTS, CDR2 YDEGEE. The CDR3 consists of 14 residues. Trimming cost V 2 bases and J 3 bases, with 11 bases left between them. Selected positively for CCR7 and CD45RO-negative, naive CD8 cells excluded terminally differentiated effector memory CD45RA+ cells. About this clone: Its matching antigen is unknown.

The TCR sequence derives from a man aged 18-30 years in good health. Sequencing was done on a sample of naive CD8+ T cells sorted from blood. The J gene is TRBJ1-1, the V gene TRBV5-8; tentatively, D is TRBD1 (5 bases). The CDR3 coding sequence is TGTGCCAGCAGCTTCACCGGGGGGTACACTGAAGCTTTCTTT. This codes for CASSFTGGYTEAFF.